A selection of T cell receptor beta chains follows, all from one sample in a study of blood T cell repertoires in COVID-19. The method was immunoSEQ multiplex PCR; TCRdb's version includes in-frame clones alone and lacks a portion of them. This table has approximately 72,000 clones, 75% to 90% appearing once. Sequenced sample: peripheral blood. These receptors all stem from an elderly woman with active or convalescent COVID-19. Each CDR3 is given with its conserved first and last residue. The D gene is left open where the match is weak. Where a row states a size, it is once, few, many or the class of an expanded clone; other rows omit it.

v_call: TRBV7-2
d_call: -
j_call: TRBJ2-5
clone_size: -
cdr3_nt: TGTGCCAGCAGCTTAAGAAGGAGTGGAGAGACCCAGTACTTC
cdr3_aa: CASSLRRSGETQYF

v_call: TRBV5-1
d_call: -
j_call: TRBJ1-2
clone_size: -
cdr3_nt: TGCGCCACCGCTCCCTCGGTCCCAAACTATGGCTACACCTTC
cdr3_aa: CATAPSVPNYGYTF

v_call: TRBV11-3
d_call: -
j_call: TRBJ2-1
clone_size: -
cdr3_nt: TGTGCCAGCAGCTTAGCGGGTTGGCATGAGCAGTTCTTC
cdr3_aa: CASSLAGWHEQFF

v_call: TRBV4-3
d_call: TRBD1
j_call: TRBJ1-2
clone_size: once
cdr3_nt: TGCGCCAGCAGCCTAAACCCTCCGGGACAGGGGGTGGGTGGCTACACCTTC
cdr3_aa: CASSLNPPGQGVGGYTF

v_call: TRBV9
d_call: -
j_call: TRBJ1-3
clone_size: -
cdr3_nt: TGTGCCAGCAGCGTAGACAGGGTTATCCCTGGAAACACCATATATTTT
cdr3_aa: CASSVDRVIPGNTIYF

v_call: TRBV4-3
d_call: TRBD1
j_call: TRBJ2-3
clone_size: -
cdr3_nt: TGCGCCAGCAGCCGGGAAGACAGGGCTGGTTCGGATACGCAGTATTTT
cdr3_aa: CASSREDRAGSDTQYF

v_call: TRBV18
d_call: -
j_call: TRBJ1-5
clone_size: -
cdr3_nt: TGTGCCAGCTCACCAGGACAGTATAGCAATCAGCCCCAGCATTTT
cdr3_aa: CASSPGQYSNQPQHF

v_call: TRBV7-2
d_call: -
j_call: TRBJ2-3
clone_size: -
cdr3_nt: TGTGCCAGCAGCTTAGTCGGTAGACACCCCACAGATACGCAGTATTTT
cdr3_aa: CASSLVGRHPTDTQYF

v_call: TRBV20-1
d_call: -
j_call: TRBJ1-5
clone_size: few
cdr3_nt: TGCAGTGCTAGTACAGGATTAGATCAGCCCCAGCATTTT
cdr3_aa: CSASTGLDQPQHF

v_call: TRBV7-6
d_call: -
j_call: TRBJ2-5
clone_size: -
cdr3_nt: TGTGCCAGCAGCAGCGAGGAGACCCAGTACTTC
cdr3_aa: CASSSEETQYF

v_call: TRBV2
d_call: -
j_call: TRBJ1-4
clone_size: once
cdr3_nt: TGTGCCAGCAGTGGGCAGCCCAGGGAAAAACTGTTTTTT
cdr3_aa: CASSGQPREKLFF